Listed here are 30 T cell receptor beta chains from one sample, sequenced in a study of T-cell memory formation after mild COVID-19. Using its own MiXCR run on the 5' RACE reads, TCRdb lists one record per CDR3 protein. Seen here are about 130,000 distinct CDR3 sequences, over 15% observed once, and the top ten hold approximately 5.5%. The sequencing input was PBMCs or a T cell subset sorted from them (not recorded which). All receptors derive from a man between 18 and 35 years old who had mild COVID-19 (a few samples of this study predate the infection). Cell type and time point are not known.

This clonotype was observed at least ten times. This chain joins TRBV7-9 and TRBJ2-1; D is ambiguous. V was trimmed by 1 base and J by 7 bases, leaving 2 bases between them. Germline assignment: CDR1 SEHNR and CDR2 FQNEAQ (reference sequence). The CDR3 runs 11 residues. DNA for the CDR3: TGTGCCAGCAGCTTAGTAAATGAGCAGTTCTTC. It translates to CASSLVNEQFF.

The CDR3 region has the DNA TGTGCCACCAGTGATTGGGGCCGAGACAGGACCTACGAGCAGTACGTC. Protein: CATSDWGRDRTYEQYV. V is TRBV24-1 and J is TRBJ2-7; D perhaps matches TRBD1 (6 bases). V was clipped by 2 bases and J by 2 bases, with 15 bases between them. Germline CDR1 is KGHDR and CDR2 is SFDVKD. The CDR3 is 16 amino acids.

V gene TRBV7-9 combines with J gene TRBJ2-3; 8 bases map to TRBD1. This CDR3 contains 15 residues. In germline, CDR1 is SEHNR, CDR2 FQNEAQ (reference sequence). After removal of 4 bases from V and 10 bases from J, the junction contained 13 bases not matched to a gene. CDR3 sequence reads: CASSYDRGRLASQYF. The CDR3 DNA reads as TGTGCCAGCAGCTACGACAGGGGACGGCTCGCCTCGCAGTATTTT.

Only a few counts were recorded for this clonotype. The chain joins TRBV2 to TRBJ2-6; D uncertain. Per germline, CDR1 SNHLY and CDR2 FYNNEI. V dropped 1 base and J dropped 0 bases, with 7 bases sitting between them. This CDR3 is 16 amino acids long. The CDR3 loop reads CASSEGVFSGANVLTF. In DNA, the CDR3 is TGTGCCAGCAGTGAAGGGGTGTTCTCTGGGGCCAACGTCCTGACTTTC.

In this sample, this clonotype turned up many times. The gene calls are TRBV20-1 and TRBJ2-3; TRBD2 aligns across 7 bases. CDR1 and CDR2 (germline): DFQATT, SNEGSKA (reference sequence). J lost 2 bases, V lost 4 bases, and 9 bases had no gene match. This CDR3 is 15 amino acids long. Written as DNA, the CDR3 is TGCAGTGCTATCGGGCTAGCGGAACACACAGATACGCAGTATTTT. Translated, it gives CSAIGLAEHTDTQYF.

This clonotype was recorded a few times. The chain employs TRBV27 and TRBJ1-5, with unresolved D. The CDR3 is made up of 15 amino acids. Trimming took 1 base from V and 9 from J, leaving 16 bases between them. Germline CDR1 and CDR2: MNHEY and SMNVEV (reference sequence). CDR3 coding DNA: TGTGCCAGCAGTTTATTCGTCGACTCAAACTCGCCCCAGCATTTT. Protein product: CASSLFVDSNSPQHF.

The table lists this clonotype with a few counts. The chain uses TRBV7-8 and TRBJ2-7; tentative D call: TRBD1 (6 bases). Germline V gives CDR1 SGHVS, CDR2 FQNEAQ. Trimming shortened V by 6 bases and J by 4 bases, and 13 bases separated the two germline ends. The CDR3 has 13 amino acids. This chain's CDR3 is CASSWDTLYEQYV. As DNA, the CDR3 is TGTGCCAGCAGTTGGGACACTTTATACGAGCAGTACGTC.

This chain joins TRBV4-3 and TRBJ2-7; 10 bases match TRBD2. The CDR3 spans 16 residues. The J segment lost 6 bases and the V segment lost 0 bases, leaving 8 bases of the junction unmatched. The V gene's germline CDR1 is LGHNA and CDR2 YSLEER. CDR3: CASSQEHLAGAVEQYF. The DNA of the CDR3 is TGCGCCAGCAGCCAAGAGCACCTAGCGGGAGCGGTCGAGCAGTACTTC.

The chain couples TRBV5-1 to TRBJ1-4; 8 nucleotides agree with TRBD1. The germline CDR1 and CDR2 sequences are SGHRS and YFSETQ. CDR3 length equals 14 residues. V was clipped by 3 bases and J by 7 bases; unmatched bases: 5. The CDR3 protein is CASSYTGTGEKLFF. DNA for the CDR3: TGCGCCAGCAGCTACACCGGGACAGGTGAAAAACTGTTTTTT.

The rearrangement links TRBV5-1 to TRBJ2-5, with D possibly called TRBD1 or TRBD2 (6 bases each). The CDR3 extends over 15 amino acids. The germline V and J ends were trimmed by 0 bases and 4 bases, with 13 bases remaining between them. Germline V gives CDR1 SGHRS, CDR2 YFSETQ. CDR3 coding DNA: TGCGCCAGCAGCTTGGCCATGGGGGGCGGAGAGACCCAGTACTTC. It is translated as CASSLAMGGGETQYF. Combining the CDR3 with reference TRBV5-1 and TRBJ2-5 gives the whole variable domain KAGVTQTPRYLIKTRGQQVTLSCSPISGHRSVSWYQQTPGQGLQFLFEYFSETQRNKGNFPGRFSGRQFSNSRSEMNVSTLELGDSALYLCASSLAMGGGETQYFGPGTRLLVL.

A few counts support this clonotype. The chain combines TRBV20-1 with TRBJ2-3, with D perhaps TRBD1 or TRBD2 (5 bases each). This CDR3 has 14 residues. The ends were cut back, 5 bases at V and 8 bases at J, with 20 bases in the middle. The germline CDR1 and CDR2 sequences are DFQATT and SNEGSKA (reference sequence). DNA for the CDR3: TGCAGTGCTTTCAAACGGGCGTTGGGGGTTACGCAGTATTTT. Translation gives CSAFKRALGVTQYF.

This clonotype was seen a handful of times. This chain uses TRBV14 with TRBJ1-1; possible D gene TRBD1, 5 bases. The length of the CDR3 is 13 residues. V was trimmed by 4 bases and J by 0 bases, leaving 6 bases between them. CDR1 and CDR2 from the germline V gene are SGHDN and FVKESK. CDR3 amino acids: CASSRDLNTEAFF. The CDR3 region has the DNA TGTGCCAGCAGCCGGGACCTGAACACTGAAGCTTTCTTT.

This clonotype was seen more than once but under ten times. CDR3 protein: CASTTRGAWQPQHF. CDR3 nucleotide sequence: TGTGCCAGCACCACTCGGGGGGCCTGGCAGCCCCAGCATTTT. V is TRBV28 and J is TRBJ1-5; possibly TRBD1 for D (6 bases). The CDR3 is 14 amino acids. Germline CDR1 MDHEN, CDR2 SYDVKM. V lost 7 bases to trimming and J lost 7 bases, with 17 bases between them.

The chain joins TRBV20-1 to TRBJ1-2; D remains ambiguous. There are 10 residues in the CDR3. V lost 6 bases and J 8 bases, leaving 10 bases between the germline ends. Germline-derived CDR1 and CDR2 are DFQATT and SNEGSKA (reference sequence). CDR3 in amino acids: CSARVGGYTF. CDR3 coding DNA: TGCAGTGCCCGAGTGGGGGGCTACACCTTC.

The chain joins TRBV20-1 to TRBJ1-1; D is possibly TRBD1 (6 bases). With 1 base removed from V and 4 bases from J, the gap between germline ends came to 10 bases. Germline V gene data show CDR1 as DFQATT and CDR2 as SNEGSKA (reference sequence). The CDR3 contains 13 residues. CDR3 in amino acids: CSARVQGGTEAFF. The CDR3 nucleotides are TGCAGTGCTAGAGTACAGGGTGGCACTGAAGCTTTCTTT.

This clonotype was observed a single time. CDR3 in DNA: TGTGCCAGCAGTTACTCGACAGGGTGGGTCGAGCAGTACGTC. This encodes CASSYSTGWVEQYV. V gene TRBV6-6 combines with J gene TRBJ2-7, with 7 bases aligning to TRBD1. The V gene's germline CDR1 is MNHNY and CDR2 SVGAGI (reference sequence). The CDR3 length is 14 residues. Trimming at V came to 0 bases and at J to 6 bases, leaving 5 bases not matched to a gene.

This chain joins TRBV6-1 and TRBJ2-7; 7 bases map to TRBD1. Germline values: CDR1 MNHNS, CDR2 SASEGT. CDR3 length: 13 residues. V shed 4 bases and J 2 bases; nucleotides not matched to a gene: 2. CDR3 region: CASSVTGAYEQYV. The DNA for the CDR3 is TGTGCCAGCAGTGTTACAGGGGCCTACGAGCAGTACGTC.

V usage is TRBV20-1 and J usage is TRBJ2-1; 9 positions agree with TRBD2. This CDR3 has 15 amino acids. V lost 3 bases to trimming and J lost 8 bases; unmatched junction nucleotides: 11. The V gene's germline CDR1 is DFQATT and CDR2 SNEGSKA (reference sequence). The CDR3: CSASPLGGGADEQFF. The CDR3 coding sequence is TGCAGTGCTAGTCCCTTGGGCGGGGGGGCCGATGAGCAGTTCTTC.

V is TRBV5-1 and J is TRBJ2-7; D is uncertain. V lost 0 bases and J 6 bases, leaving 10 bases between the germline ends. Germline CDR1 is SGHRS and CDR2 is YFSETQ. This CDR3 has 13 amino acids. CDR3 protein: CASSLEGTAEQYF. The CDR3 DNA is TGCGCCAGCAGCTTGGAAGGAACAGCCGAGCAGTACTTC.

This clonotype was seen more than once but under ten times. J is TRBJ1-6 and V is TRBV7-2; D remains ambiguous. The CDR3 spans 18 residues. V was clipped by 1 base and J by 0 bases, with 13 bases between them. Germline V gene lookup returns CDR1 SGHTA and CDR2 FQGNSA. CDR3 amino acids: CASSLGQTRGSYNSPLHF. The CDR3 DNA is TGTGCCAGCAGCTTAGGGCAGACCCGAGGCTCCTATAATTCACCCCTCCACTTT.

This chain connects TRBV10-2 to TRBJ2-7; a possible D gene is TRBD1 (5 bases). Germline V lookup: CDR1 WSHSY, CDR2 SAAADI. V was clipped by 0 bases and J by 1 base, with 10 bases between them. The CDR3 extends over 15 amino acids. CDR3 bases: TGCGCCAGCAGTGAGTCTTGGGCAGGGTCCTACGAGCAGTACGTC. Protein product: CASSESWAGSYEQYV.

V gene TRBV4-1 combines with J gene TRBJ1-5, with TRBD1 as a possible D gene (5 bases). Germline V CDR1 and CDR2: MGHRA, YSYEKL. The CDR3 spans 14 residues. V was trimmed by 1 base and J by 3 bases, leaving 7 bases between them. The CDR3 DNA is TGCGCCAGCAGCCAAGCAGGGAACAATCAGCCCCAGCATTTT. It yields the protein CASSQAGNNQPQHF.

This clonotype has more than one count but fewer than ten. The chain combines TRBV7-3 with TRBJ2-1; 9 nucleotides match TRBD1. Per the germline V gene, CDR1 is SGHTA and CDR2 is FQGTGA. V shed 5 bases, J shed 8 bases, and the junction held 4 bases outside the gene matches. This CDR3 comprises 13 residues. CDR3 amino acids: CASSRQGEDEQFF. As DNA, the CDR3 is TGTGCCAGCAGCCGACAGGGGGAGGATGAGCAGTTCTTC.

The rearrangement joins TRBV2 to TRBJ2-7; 9 bases align to TRBD1. The CDR3 covers 14 residues. Germline trimming cut 4 bases from V and 3 bases from J; bases unmatched to any gene: 4. The germline CDR1 and CDR2 sequences are SNHLY and FYNNEI. The CDR3 nucleotides are TGTGCCAGCAGTGTGGACAGGGGTTACTACGAGCAGTACGTC. This gives the protein CASSVDRGYYEQYV.

V gene TRBV5-1 combines with J gene TRBJ2-2; D possibly corresponds to TRBD1 (6 bases). The V end was cut by 0 bases, the J end by 7 bases, with 13 bases between. Germline CDR1 is SGHRS and CDR2 is YFSETQ. The CDR3 consists of 15 residues. CDR3 amino acids: CASSLAAEGDGELFF. The CDR3 region has the DNA TGCGCCAGCAGCTTGGCGGCAGAGGGGGACGGGGAGCTGTTTTTT. The variable domain in full, completed from reference TRBV5-1 and TRBJ2-2, reads KAGVTQTPRYLIKTRGQQVTLSCSPISGHRSVSWYQQTPGQGLQFLFEYFSETQRNKGNFPGRFSGRQFSNSRSEMNVSTLELGDSALYLCASSLAAEGDGELFFGEGSRLTVL.

This clonotype was detected only a few times. The rearrangement links TRBV10-3 to TRBJ2-7, with D possibly TRBD2 on 5 matching bases. Germline V gives CDR1 ENHRY, CDR2 SYGVKD. This CDR3 region has 13 residues. V shed 1 base and J shed 2 bases, with 6 bases lying between them. This CDR3 reads CAISEFGTYEQYV. The DNA for the CDR3 is TGTGCCATCAGTGAGTTCGGGACCTACGAGCAGTACGTC.

This chain uses TRBV15 with TRBJ1-5; D unclear. Trimming stripped 3 bases from V and 3 bases from J, with 12 bases between. This CDR3 region has 15 residues. The V gene's germline CDR1 is LNHNV and CDR2 YYDKDF (reference sequence). As DNA, the CDR3 is TGTGCCACCAGCAGGAGAGAGACCCCCAATCAGCCCCAGCATTTT. This codes for CATSRRETPNQPQHF.

V is TRBV15 and J is TRBJ1-5; possibly TRBD1 for D (5 bases). The CDR3 length is 15 residues. CDR1 is LNHNV and CDR2 is YYDKDF in the germline V gene (reference sequence). V dropped 5 bases and J dropped 6 bases, with 17 bases sitting between them. As DNA, the CDR3 is TGTGCCACCAGCCCAACGGGGGACCGAGGTCAGCCCCAGCATTTT. Its translation: CATSPTGDRGQPQHF.

This clonotype was detected many times. The chain combines TRBV4-3 with TRBJ2-1; 11 nucleotides line up with TRBD2. The CDR3 sequence is 15 residues long. With V trimmed by 5 bases and J by 4 bases, 4 bases remained unmatched. Germline CDR1 LGHNA, CDR2 YSLEER. CDR3 DNA sequence: TGCGCCAGCAGCTTCACTAGCGGGGGTTACAATGAGCAGTTCTTC. This encodes CASSFTSGGYNEQFF.

Only a few counts were recorded for this clonotype. V is TRBV6-2 or TRBV6-3 and J is TRBJ2-5, with TRBD1 matching over 7 bases. The CDR3 contains 13 residues. With V trimmed by 7 bases and J by 3 bases, 5 bases remained unmatched. Germline lookup yields CDR1 MNHEY and CDR2 SVGEGT. The CDR3 protein is CASKSTGEETQYF. In DNA form, the CDR3 reads TGTGCCAGCAAATCTACAGGGGAAGAGACCCAGTACTTC.